This TCR beta chain emerged from a study of cytomegalovirus exposure and HLA in healthy donors. General study results and limits: It was likely that a cluster of highly shared sequence variants was a sequencing artifact.

The PCR had 60 Vbeta and 13 Jbeta primers. Using immunoSEQ multiplex PCR, the repertoire was profiled, and TCRdb retains in-frame clones only, with some absent. This table has some 140,000 clones, 79% appearing once. The CDR3 is 16 amino acids. The germline gives CDR1 LGHNA, CDR2 YSLEER. The V segment lost 0 bases and the J segment 4 bases; nucleotides outside the gene matches: 5. Details on this clone: Its antigen is unidentified.

Sequenced material: PBMCs. This clonotype was sampled from a female donor in good health and CMV-seronegative. J is TRBJ2-2 and V is TRBV4-3; 7 bases align to TRBD1. The CDR3 DNA is TGCGCCAGCAGCCAAGATCGGGCAGGGGGCACCGGGGAGCTGTTTTTT. This codes for CASSQDRAGGTGELFF.